These 25 T cell receptor beta chains were sequenced from one sample in a study of blood T cell repertoires in COVID-19. Using immunoSEQ multiplex PCR, the repertoire was profiled, and TCRdb retains in-frame clones only, with some absent. The sample gives some 190,000 clones, roughly nine tenths of which show up once; 2% to 2.5% is in the top ten. The sequenced sample consisted of PBMCs or T cells enriched from blood (not recorded which). The source is a middle-aged woman with acute COVID-19.

This chain connects TRBV9 to TRBJ1-1; D ambiguous. This CDR3 spans 17 amino acids. Germline values: CDR1 SGDLS, CDR2 YYNGEE. V shed 0 bases and J shed 0 bases, with 15 bases lying between them. The CDR3 DNA sequence: TGTGCCAGCAGCGTAGGGGCAGGTCCCAGAGTGAACACTGAAGCTTTCTTT. Protein sequence: CASSVGAGPRVNTEAFF.

The chain couples TRBV29-1 to TRBJ2-2; TRBD2 might be the D (6 bases). This CDR3 contains 15 residues. Looked up from germline, CDR1 is SQVTM and CDR2 is ANQGSEA. The V end was cut by 6 bases, the J end by 0 bases, with 14 bases between. The CDR3: CSVRTGSANTGELFF. The CDR3 DNA reads as TGCAGCGTCAGGACCGGGAGCGCGAACACCGGGGAGCTGTTTTTT.

The J gene is TRBJ2-3, the V gene TRBV6-4, with a weak D call TRBD2 (5 bases). The CDR3 is 14 residues long. V gave up 5 bases and J gave up 3 bases, with 12 bases separating them. Germline V gene data show CDR1 as MRHNA and CDR2 as SNTAGT. The CDR3: CASSMTMGTDTQYF. For the CDR3, the DNA is TGTGCCAGCAGTATGACTATGGGGACAGATACGCAGTATTTT.

The chain couples TRBV9 to TRBJ1-1; no clear D gene. This CDR3 spans 14 amino acids. V was pared by 3 bases and J by 2 bases, with 11 bases between. Germline assignment: CDR1 SGDLS and CDR2 YYNGEE. For the CDR3, the DNA is TGTGCCAGCAGCGCAGGACTGTTCAACACTGAAGCTTTCTTT. The encoded protein is CASSAGLFNTEAFF.

The count of this clone is one. The chain uses TRBV6-5 and TRBJ2-1, with 8 bases identical to TRBD2. Germline trimming cut 3 bases from V and 7 bases from J; bases unmatched to any gene: 5. The CDR3 loop spans 14 amino acids. Germline V gene data show CDR1 as MNHEY and CDR2 as SVGAGI. CDR3 sequence (DNA): TGTGCCAGCAGTTATACGGCTAGCGGGAATGAGCAGTTCTTC. It translates to CASSYTASGNEQFF.

This chain links TRBV10-3 with TRBJ1-1, with 9 bases lining up with TRBD1. Germline values: CDR1 ENHRY, CDR2 SYGVKD. J gave up 5 bases and V 3 bases, and 10 bases lay outside the gene matches. This CDR3 comprises 16 residues. The CDR3 DNA is TGTGCCATCAGTGACGAGTTTTCGACAGGGGGAACTGAAGCTTTCTTT. Its translation: CAISDEFSTGGTEAFF.

Here the CDR3 DNA reads TGTGCCAGTACAGGGGGCGTCCCCCCCGGCTGGCAGTACTTC. Its translation: CASTGGVPPGWQYF. The genes are TRBV6-5 and TRBJ2-7, with 9 bases fitting TRBD1. Germline V gene sequence: CDR1 MNHEY, CDR2 SVGAGI. This CDR3 is built from 14 residues. Trimming cost V 9 bases and J 9 bases; bases outside gene matches: 15.

The chain couples TRBV19 to TRBJ2-1; TRBD1 matches at 7 bases. The CDR3 is 15 amino acids. CDR1 and CDR2 (germline): LNHDA, SQIVND (reference sequence). The V and J ends lost 6 bases and 4 bases, in that order; junction bases with no gene match: 9. CDR3: CASSQDRSWYNEQFF. The DNA of the CDR3 is TGTGCCAGTAGCCAGGACAGGTCTTGGTACAATGAGCAGTTCTTC.

This clone has just a few counts. This sequence joins TRBV5-4 and TRBJ1-2; possibly TRBD1 for D (6 bases). Trimming pared 3 bases from V and 7 bases from J, leaving 16 bases between. In germline, CDR1 is SGHNT, CDR2 YYREEE (reference sequence). The CDR3 consists of 14 residues. The CDR3 loop is CASSSTAGGPGYTF. The CDR3 region has the DNA TGTGCCAGCAGCTCTACAGCGGGGGGGCCTGGCTACACCTTC.

The CDR3 region has the DNA TGTGCCATCAGTGGCCCTAGCGAATACGAGCAGTACTTC. The encoded protein is CAISGPSEYEQYF. The chain is built from TRBV10-3 and TRBJ2-7, with D perhaps TRBD2 (6 bases). Germline CDR1 ENHRY, CDR2 SYGVKD. V lost 4 bases, J lost 4 bases, and 11 bases lay in between. The CDR3 has 13 amino acids.

The chain joins TRBV5-4 to TRBJ2-1, with 16 bases identical to TRBD2. Germline assignment: CDR1 SGHNT and CDR2 YYREEE (reference sequence). The V segment lost 2 bases and the J segment 7 bases; nucleotides outside the gene matches: 6. The CDR3 covers 17 residues. The CDR3 region is CASSFAGTSGRGNEQFF. In nucleotides, the CDR3 is TGTGCCAGCAGCTTTGCCGGGACTAGCGGGAGGGGGAATGAGCAGTTCTTC.

V usage is TRBV7-2 and J usage is TRBJ1-2; a weak D match, TRBD1 (6 bases). The V gene lost 5 bases and the J gene lost 0 bases, with 16 bases spanning the gap. The germline gives CDR1 SGHTA, CDR2 FQGNSA. The CDR3 spans 16 residues. In DNA form, the CDR3 reads TGTGCCAGCAGCAGGGACAACCAAGACTCTAACTATGGCTACACCTTC. The encoded protein is CASSRDNQDSNYGYTF.

For this clone: Other DNA sequences of this sample code for an identical CDR3. The chain carries TRBV10-3 and TRBJ2-3, with a tentative D call TRBD1 (6 bases). Germline V lookup: CDR1 ENHRY, CDR2 SYGVKD. The CDR3 totals 17 residues. The V end lost 3 bases, the J end lost 2 bases, and 18 bases lay between the germline ends. CDR3 sequence: CAISERLAGVPTDTQYF. Written as DNA, the CDR3 is TGTGCCATCAGTGAAAGGCTAGCAGGGGTTCCCACAGATACGCAGTATTTT.

V gene TRBV29-1 combines with J gene TRBJ1-5; perhaps TRBD1 as D (5 bases). Trimming took off 6 bases at V and 4 bases at J, with 16 bases between the two ends. The CDR3 contains 14 residues. Looked up from germline, CDR1 is SQVTM and CDR2 is ANQGSEA. DNA of the CDR3: TGCAGCGTCGCAGGTCGGGGGATAAATCAGCCCCAGCATTTT. It encodes CSVAGRGINQPQHF.

This clone was observed a handful of times. The chain is built from TRBV4-2 and TRBJ1-6; D is uncertain. V was cut by 0 bases and J by 7 bases, with 13 bases left in between. Germline CDR1 and CDR2: LGHNA and YNFKEQ. The CDR3 spans 16 residues. CDR3 coding DNA: TGTGCCAGCAGCCAAGATACGACACATTTAAATTCACCCCTCCACTTT. Protein product: CASSQDTTHLNSPLHF.

The chain is built from TRBV4-1 and TRBJ1-3, with D possibly TRBD1 on 6 matching bases. Germline CDR1 reads MGHRA; CDR2 reads YSYEKL. Trimming stripped 3 bases from V and 1 base from J, with 16 bases between. The CDR3 is 17 residues long. CDR3 sequence reads: CASSQTILRGSGNTIYF. CDR3 DNA: TGCGCCAGCAGCCAGACGATCCTCAGGGGATCTGGAAACACCATATATTTT.

This chain links TRBV5-1 with TRBJ2-3; D might be TRBD2 (5 bases). CDR1 is SGHRS, CDR2 YFSETQ, per germline. V was cut by 4 bases and J by 4 bases, with 10 bases left in between. CDR3 size: 13 residues. CDR3 in DNA: TGCGCCAGCAGCAAACAGAGGGCAGATACGCAGTATTTT. This translates into CASSKQRADTQYF.

V gene TRBV7-8 combines with J gene TRBJ2-2; TRBD2 might be the D (5 bases). Looked up from germline, CDR1 is SGHVS and CDR2 is FQNEAQ. The length of the CDR3 is 17 residues. Trimming took off 2 bases at V and 1 base at J, with 14 bases between the two ends. This CDR3 reads CASSLPGISENTGELFF. The CDR3 nucleotides read TGTGCCAGCAGCTTACCTGGGATTAGCGAGAACACCGGGGAGCTGTTTTTT.

The chain is built from TRBV7-9 and TRBJ1-4, with D possibly TRBD1 on 5 matching bases. The germline V and J ends were trimmed by 5 bases and 7 bases, with 17 bases remaining between them. CDR3 length equals 15 residues. The germline V gene has CDR1 SEHNR and CDR2 FQNEAQ (reference sequence). The CDR3 DNA reads as TGTGCCAGCAGCCGGGGGGTAACACTTGGTGAAAAACTGTTTTTT. As protein: CASSRGVTLGEKLFF.

V usage is TRBV6-5 and J usage is TRBJ1-2; 9 bases map to TRBD1. Germline loops: CDR1 MNHEY, CDR2 SVGAGI. The J segment lost 6 bases and the V segment lost 6 bases, leaving 8 bases of the junction unmatched. The CDR3 sequence is 14 residues long. CDR3 sequence reads: CASRETGGGHGYTF. The CDR3 nucleotides read TGTGCCAGCAGGGAGACAGGGGGAGGCCATGGCTACACCTTC.

Comments on this clone: This sample also contains other DNA sequences that code for the same CDR3. This chain links TRBV5-1 with TRBJ2-7, with D possibly matching TRBD2 (5 bases). There are 14 residues in the CDR3. Deletions cut 0 bases from V and 4 bases from J, with 11 bases between. Per germline, CDR1 SGHRS and CDR2 YFSETQ. The CDR3 sequence is CASSLAGVGYEQYF. The DNA for the CDR3 is TGCGCCAGCAGCTTGGCCGGGGTCGGTTACGAGCAGTACTTC.

Concerning this clone itself: The sample holds other DNA sequences that translate to the same CDR3. This chain links TRBV5-5 with TRBJ1-2; no clear D. V dropped 4 bases and J dropped 4 bases, with 14 bases sitting between them. Germline-derived CDR1 and CDR2 are SGHKS and YYEKEE (reference sequence). The CDR3 consists of 14 residues. The DNA for the CDR3 is TGTGCCAGCAGCCTGGACGGGGATGGCTATGGCTACACCTTC. Residues: CASSLDGDGYGYTF.

The CDR3 DNA sequence: TGTGCCAGTAGTATCCGCAGCTATGGCTACACCTTC. The encoded protein is CASSIRSYGYTF. The rearrangement joins TRBV19 to TRBJ1-2; D uncertain. The ends were cut back, 3 bases at V and 4 bases at J, with 6 bases in the middle. In germline, CDR1 is LNHDA, CDR2 SQIVND (reference sequence). This CDR3 has 12 residues.

V and J are TRBV28 and TRBJ1-2; D is perhaps TRBD1 (5 bases). Trimming pared 1 base from V and 3 bases from J, leaving 9 bases between. There are 14 residues in the CDR3. Germline assignment: CDR1 MDHEN and CDR2 SYDVKM. For the CDR3, the DNA is TGTGCCAGCAGTTTATCGGGGGTTTACTATGGCTACACCTTC. Its translation: CASSLSGVYYGYTF.

J is TRBJ1-2 and V is TRBV4-2; D gene uncertain. Trimming took 0 bases from V and 5 from J, leaving 19 bases between them. The CDR3 loop spans 17 amino acids. CDR1 LGHNA and CDR2 YNFKEQ come from the germline V gene. CDR3 residues: CASSQDLKAGRNYGYTF. CDR3 bases: TGTGCCAGCAGCCAAGATTTGAAGGCAGGAAGGAATTATGGCTACACCTTC.